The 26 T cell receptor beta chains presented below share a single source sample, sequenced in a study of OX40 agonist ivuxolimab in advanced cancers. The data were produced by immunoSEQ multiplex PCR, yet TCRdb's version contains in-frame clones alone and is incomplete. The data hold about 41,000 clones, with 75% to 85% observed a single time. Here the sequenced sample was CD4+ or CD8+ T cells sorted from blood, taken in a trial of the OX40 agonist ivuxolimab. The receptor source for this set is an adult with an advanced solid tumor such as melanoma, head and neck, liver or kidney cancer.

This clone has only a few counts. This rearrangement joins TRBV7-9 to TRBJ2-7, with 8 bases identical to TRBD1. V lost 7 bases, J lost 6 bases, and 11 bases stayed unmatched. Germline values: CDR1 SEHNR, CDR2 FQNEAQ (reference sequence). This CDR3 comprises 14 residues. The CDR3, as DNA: TGTGCCAGCATTTCCGCCGGACAGGGACTCGAGCAGTACGTC. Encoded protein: CASISAGQGLEQYV.

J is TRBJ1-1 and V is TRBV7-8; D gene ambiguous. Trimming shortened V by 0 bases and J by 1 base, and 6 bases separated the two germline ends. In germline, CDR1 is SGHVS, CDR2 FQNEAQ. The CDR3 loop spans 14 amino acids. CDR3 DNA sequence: TGTGCCAGCAGCTTAGCGCTTCCGAACACTGAAGCTTTCTTT. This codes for CASSLALPNTEAFF. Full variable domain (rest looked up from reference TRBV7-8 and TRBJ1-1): GAGVSQSPRYKVAKRGQDVALRCDPISGHVSLFWYQQALGQGPEFLTYFQNEAQLDKSGLPSDRFFAERPEGSVSTLKIQRTQQEDSAVYLCASSLALPNTEAFFGQGTRLTVV.

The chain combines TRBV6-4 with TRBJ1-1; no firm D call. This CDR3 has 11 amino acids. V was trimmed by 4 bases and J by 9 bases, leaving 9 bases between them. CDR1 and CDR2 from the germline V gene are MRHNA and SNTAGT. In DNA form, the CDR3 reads TGTGCCAGCAGTGGCCCCCCCAAAGCTTTCTTT. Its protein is CASSGPPKAFF.

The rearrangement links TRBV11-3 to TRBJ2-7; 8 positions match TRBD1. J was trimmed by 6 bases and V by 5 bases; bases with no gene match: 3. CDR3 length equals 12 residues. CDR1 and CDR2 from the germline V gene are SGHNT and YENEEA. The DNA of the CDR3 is TGTGCCAGCAGCATCGGACAGGGCGAGCAGTACTTC. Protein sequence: CASSIGQGEQYF.

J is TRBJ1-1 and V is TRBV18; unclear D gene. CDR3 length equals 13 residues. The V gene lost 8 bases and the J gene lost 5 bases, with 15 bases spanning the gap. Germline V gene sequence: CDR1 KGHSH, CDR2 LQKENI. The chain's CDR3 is CASGASGQTEAFF. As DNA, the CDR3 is TGTGCCAGCGGCGCCAGTGGTCAGACTGAAGCTTTCTTT.

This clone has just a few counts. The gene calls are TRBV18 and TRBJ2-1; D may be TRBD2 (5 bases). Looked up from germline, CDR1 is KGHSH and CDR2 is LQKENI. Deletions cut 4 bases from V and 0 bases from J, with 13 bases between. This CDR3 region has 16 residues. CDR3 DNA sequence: TGTGCCAGCTCACGGTCGGGGTCCAGCTCCTACAATGAGCAGTTCTTC. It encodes CASSRSGSSSYNEQFF.

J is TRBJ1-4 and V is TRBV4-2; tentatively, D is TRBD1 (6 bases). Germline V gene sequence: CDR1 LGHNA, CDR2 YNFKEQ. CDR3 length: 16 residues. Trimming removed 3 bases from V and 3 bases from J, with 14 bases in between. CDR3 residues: CASSHQQGPANEKLFF. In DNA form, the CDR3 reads TGTGCCAGCAGCCATCAACAGGGCCCGGCTAATGAAAAACTGTTTTTT.

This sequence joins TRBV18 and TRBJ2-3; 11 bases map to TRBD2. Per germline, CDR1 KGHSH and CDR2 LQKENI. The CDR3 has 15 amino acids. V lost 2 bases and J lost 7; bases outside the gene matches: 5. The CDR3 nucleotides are TGTGCCAGCTCACCAGGGACTAGCGGTTTAAATACGCAGTATTTT. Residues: CASSPGTSGLNTQYF.

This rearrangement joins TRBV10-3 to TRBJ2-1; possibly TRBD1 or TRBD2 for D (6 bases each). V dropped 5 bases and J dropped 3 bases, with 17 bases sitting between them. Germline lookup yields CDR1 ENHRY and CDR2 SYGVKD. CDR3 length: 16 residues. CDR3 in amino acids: CAISQLSGGGYNEQFF. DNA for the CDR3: TGTGCCATCAGTCAGCTGAGCGGAGGGGGCTACAATGAGCAGTTCTTC.

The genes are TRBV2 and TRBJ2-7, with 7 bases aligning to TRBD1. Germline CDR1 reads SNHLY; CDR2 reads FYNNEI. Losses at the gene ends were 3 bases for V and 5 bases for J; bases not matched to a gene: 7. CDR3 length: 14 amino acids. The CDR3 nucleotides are TGTGCCAGCAGTGAGAACAGGGGCGCCGACGAGCAGTACTTC. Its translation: CASSENRGADEQYF.

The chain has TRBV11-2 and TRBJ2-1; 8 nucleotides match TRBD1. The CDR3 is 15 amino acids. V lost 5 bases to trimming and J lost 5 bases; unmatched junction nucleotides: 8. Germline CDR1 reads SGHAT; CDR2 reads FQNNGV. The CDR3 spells CASSHPGQAHNEQFF. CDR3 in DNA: TGTGCCAGCAGCCACCCGGGACAGGCTCACAATGAGCAGTTCTTC. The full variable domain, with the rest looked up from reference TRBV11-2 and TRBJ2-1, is EAGVAQSPRYKIIEKRQSVAFWCNPISGHATLYWYQQILGQGPKLLIQFQNNGVVDDSQLPKDRFSAERLKGVDSTLKIQPAKLEDSAVYLCASSHPGQAHNEQFFGPGTRLTVL.

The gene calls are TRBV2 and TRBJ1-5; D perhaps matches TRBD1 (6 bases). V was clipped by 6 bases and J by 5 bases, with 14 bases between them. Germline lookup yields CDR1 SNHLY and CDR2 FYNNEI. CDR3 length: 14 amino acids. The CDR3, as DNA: TGTGCCAGCAGCGAACAGGGAAATCATCAGCCCCAGCATTTT. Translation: CASSEQGNHQPQHF.

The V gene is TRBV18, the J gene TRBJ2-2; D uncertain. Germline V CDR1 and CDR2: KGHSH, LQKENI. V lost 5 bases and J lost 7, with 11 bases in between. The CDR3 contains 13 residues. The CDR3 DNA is TGTGCCAGCTCAGGAGAGAATGGCGGGGAGCTGTTTTTT. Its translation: CASSGENGGELFF.

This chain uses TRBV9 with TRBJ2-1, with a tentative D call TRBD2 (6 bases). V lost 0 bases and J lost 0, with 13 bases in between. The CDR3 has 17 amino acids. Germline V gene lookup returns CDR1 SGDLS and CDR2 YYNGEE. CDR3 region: CASSVAGDIFSYNEQFF. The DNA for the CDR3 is TGTGCCAGCAGCGTAGCGGGGGATATATTCTCCTACAATGAGCAGTTCTTC.

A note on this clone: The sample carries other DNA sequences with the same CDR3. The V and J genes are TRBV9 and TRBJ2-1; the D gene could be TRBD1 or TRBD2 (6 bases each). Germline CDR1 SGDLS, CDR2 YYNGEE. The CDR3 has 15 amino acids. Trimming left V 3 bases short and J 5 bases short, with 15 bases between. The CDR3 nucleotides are TGTGCCAGCAGCGCCGGAGGGGGAGTCCACAATGAGCAGTTCTTC. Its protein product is CASSAGGGVHNEQFF.

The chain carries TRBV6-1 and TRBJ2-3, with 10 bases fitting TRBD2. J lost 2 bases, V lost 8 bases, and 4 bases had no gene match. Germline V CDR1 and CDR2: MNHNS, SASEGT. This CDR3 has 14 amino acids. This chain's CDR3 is CASELAGYTDTQYF. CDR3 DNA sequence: TGTGCCAGCGAACTAGCGGGGTACACAGATACGCAGTATTTT.

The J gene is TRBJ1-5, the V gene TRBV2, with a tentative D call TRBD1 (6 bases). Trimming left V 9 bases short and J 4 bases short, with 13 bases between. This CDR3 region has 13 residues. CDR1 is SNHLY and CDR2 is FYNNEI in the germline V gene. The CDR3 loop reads CASRGTVNQPQHF. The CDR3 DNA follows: TGTGCCAGTAGGGGGACGGTGAATCAGCCCCAGCATTTT.

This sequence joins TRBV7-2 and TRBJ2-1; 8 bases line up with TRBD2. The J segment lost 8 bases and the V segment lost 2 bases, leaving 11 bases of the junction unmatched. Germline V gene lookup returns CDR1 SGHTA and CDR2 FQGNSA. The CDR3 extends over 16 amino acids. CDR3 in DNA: TGTGCCAGCAGCTTAAACCGGCTAGACGGGGGGGATGAGCAGTTCTTC. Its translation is CASSLNRLDGGDEQFF.

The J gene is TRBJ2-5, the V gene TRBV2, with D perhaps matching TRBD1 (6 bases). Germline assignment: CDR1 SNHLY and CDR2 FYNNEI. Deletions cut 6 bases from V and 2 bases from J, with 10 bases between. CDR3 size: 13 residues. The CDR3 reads CASRKDRQETQYF. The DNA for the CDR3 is TGTGCCAGCAGGAAGGACAGACAAGAGACCCAGTACTTC. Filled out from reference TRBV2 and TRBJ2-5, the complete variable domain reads EPEVTQTPSHQVTQMGQEVILRCVPISNHLYFYWYRQILGQKVEFLVSFYNNEISEKSEIFDDQFSVERPDGSNFTLKIRSTKLEDSAMYFCASRKDRQETQYFGPGTRLLVL.

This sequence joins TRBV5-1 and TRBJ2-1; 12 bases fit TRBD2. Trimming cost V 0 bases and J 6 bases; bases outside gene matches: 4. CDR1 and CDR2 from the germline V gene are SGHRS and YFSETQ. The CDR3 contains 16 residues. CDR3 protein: CASSLELAGGPNEQFF. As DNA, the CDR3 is TGCGCCAGCAGCTTGGAGCTAGCGGGAGGGCCCAATGAGCAGTTCTTC.

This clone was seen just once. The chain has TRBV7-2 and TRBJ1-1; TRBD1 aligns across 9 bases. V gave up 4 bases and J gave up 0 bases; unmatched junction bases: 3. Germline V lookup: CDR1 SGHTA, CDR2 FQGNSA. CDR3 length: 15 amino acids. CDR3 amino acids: CASSSGQGLNTEAFF. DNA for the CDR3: TGTGCCAGCAGCTCGGGACAGGGTTTGAACACTGAAGCTTTCTTT.

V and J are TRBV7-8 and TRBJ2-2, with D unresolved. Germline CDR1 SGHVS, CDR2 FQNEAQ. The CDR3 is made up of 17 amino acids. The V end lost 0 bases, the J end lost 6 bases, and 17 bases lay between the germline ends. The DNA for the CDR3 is TGTGCCAGCAGCTTAGCGCAGACTCCCTCAGAGGCCGGGGAGCTGTTTTTT. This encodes CASSLAQTPSEAGELFF.

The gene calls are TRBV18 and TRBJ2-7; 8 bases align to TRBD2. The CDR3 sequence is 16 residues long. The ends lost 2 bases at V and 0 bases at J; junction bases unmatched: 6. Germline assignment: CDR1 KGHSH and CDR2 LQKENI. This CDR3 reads CASSPGRGTSSYEQYV. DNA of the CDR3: TGTGCCAGCTCACCAGGGAGGGGGACTAGCTCCTACGAGCAGTACGTC.

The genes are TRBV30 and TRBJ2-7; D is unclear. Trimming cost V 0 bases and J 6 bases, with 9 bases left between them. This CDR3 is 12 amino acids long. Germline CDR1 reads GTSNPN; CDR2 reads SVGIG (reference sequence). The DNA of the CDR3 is TGTGCCTGGAGTGTGGAAGGTCGCGAGCAGTACGTC. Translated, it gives CAWSVEGREQYV.

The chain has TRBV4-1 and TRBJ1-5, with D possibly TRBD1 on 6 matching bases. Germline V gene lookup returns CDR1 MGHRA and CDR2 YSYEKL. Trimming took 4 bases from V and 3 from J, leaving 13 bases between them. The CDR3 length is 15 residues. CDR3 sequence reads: CASSPYRDTNQPQHF. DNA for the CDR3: TGCGCCAGCAGCCCCTACAGGGACACCAATCAGCCCCAGCATTTT.

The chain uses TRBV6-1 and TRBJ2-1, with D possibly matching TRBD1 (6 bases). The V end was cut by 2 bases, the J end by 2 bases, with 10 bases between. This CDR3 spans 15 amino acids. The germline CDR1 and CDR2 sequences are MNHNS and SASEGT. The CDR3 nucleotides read TGTGCCAGCAGTGAAATGGACAGAGCCTACAATGAGCAGTTCTTC. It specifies CASSEMDRAYNEQFF.